This T cell receptor (beta chain) was captured in a study of cytomegalovirus exposure and HLA in healthy donors. In the PCR, 60 Vbeta and 13 Jbeta primers were used. Measured with immunoSEQ multiplex PCR; TCRdb has only the in-frame clones, and not every one. The table has about 170,000 clones, roughly 80% seen once. Per the germline V gene, CDR1 is SGDLS and CDR2 is YYNGEE. Losses at the gene ends were 0 bases for V and 7 bases for J; bases not matched to a gene: 4. The CDR3 runs to 14 residues. What was sequenced was PBMCs. V usage is TRBV9 and J usage is TRBJ1-5; TRBD1 matches at 7 bases. This clonotype was sampled from a female donor in good health and CMV-seronegative. The CDR3 here is CASSVGDRDQPQHF. In DNA, the CDR3 is TGTGCCAGCAGCGTAGGAGACAGGGACCAGCCCCAGCATTTT.